These T cell receptor beta chains were read from a single sample in a study of technical replicates of blood from several donors. Generated by immunoSEQ multiplex PCR, the TCRdb table keeps only in-frame clones and is missing some. The sample shows 45,000 to 60,000 clones, about 93% of them seen only once. Material for sequencing was PBMCs. The receptor set was obtained from a human donor in good health. Some clones in this sample may be carry-over from other donors' samples. CDR3s include the opening cysteine and the closing phenylalanine or tryptophan. The order of the fields is V gene, J gene, D gene, clone size, CDR3 protein, CDR3 DNA. D genes are given only for firm matches. Rows give clone size only sometimes, using once, few, many, or a class for an expanded clone.

TRBV6-1	TRBJ2-7	TRBD1	once	CASKFGQGSYEQYF	TGTGCCAGCAAGTTTGGACAGGGCTCCTACGAGCAGTACTTC
TRBV19	TRBJ1-3	NA	NA	CASFNSGPGNTIYF	TGTGCCAGTTTTAACTCAGGGCCTGGAAACACCATATATTTT
TRBV1	TRBJ2-2	NA	once	CTSSQTGFTGELFF	TGCACCAGCAGCCAGACAGGGTTTACCGGGGAGCTGTTTTTT
TRBV15	TRBJ1-6	NA	NA	CATSRGTALGSPLHF	TGTGCCACCAGCAGAGGGACAGCCCTCGGTTCACCCCTCCACTTT
TRBV9	TRBJ2-3	TRBD2	once	CASSVEERGGLWDTQYF	TGTGCCAGCAGCGTAGAAGAGCGGGGGGGGCTATGGGATACGCAGTATTTT
TRBV29-1	TRBJ2-7	TRBD1	NA	CSVEEDRGYSYEQYF	TGCAGCGTTGAAGAGGACAGGGGCTACTCCTACGAGCAGTACTTC
TRBV7-2	TRBJ2-7	TRBD2	NA	CASRGLASYEQYF	TGTGCCAGCAGGGGACTAGCAAGCTACGAGCAGTACTTC
TRBV7-3	TRBJ2-2	NA	NA	CASKRSELNTGELFF	TGTGCCAGCAAAAGGTCGGAGCTAAACACCGGGGAGCTGTTTTTT
TRBV5-1	TRBJ2-3	NA	once	CASRQAGEELRGTQYF	TGCGCCAGCAGACAAGCAGGTGAAGAACTGCGTGGTACGCAGTATTTT
TRBV7-9	TRBJ2-7	NA	NA	CASSPLAREEQYF	TGTGCCAGCAGCCCCCTCGCCCGCGAGGAGCAGTACTTC
TRBV11-2	TRBJ2-3	TRBD1	NA	CASSRDRGPDTQYF	TGTGCCAGCAGCCGGGACAGGGGCCCAGATACGCAGTATTTT
TRBV7-9	TRBJ1-1	TRBD1	NA	CASSLAGQGGAFF	TGTGCCAGCAGCTTAGCGGGACAGGGTGGTGCTTTCTTT
TRBV6-5	TRBJ1-1	NA	few	CASSSDSYTEAFF	TGTGCCAGCAGTTCGGACAGTTACACTGAAGCTTTCTTT
TRBV4-3	TRBJ2-7	NA	NA	CASSQDWSGASYEQYF	TGCGCCAGCAGCCAAGATTGGTCAGGGGCTTCCTACGAGCAGTACTTC
TRBV5-1	TRBJ1-6	NA	NA	CASSLGLTGDWQKGGNSPLHF	TGCGCCAGCAGCTTGGGTCTTACGGGGGATTGGCAGAAGGGTGGTAATTCACCCCTCCACTTT
TRBV29-1	TRBJ2-3	TRBD1	NA	CSVDGWTGVDTQYF	TGCAGCGTTGACGGGTGGACAGGGGTAGATACGCAGTATTTT
TRBV13	TRBJ1-1	TRBD1	NA	CASSSDTGGANTEAFF	TGTGCCAGCAGCTCGGATACAGGGGGCGCTAACACTGAAGCTTTCTTT
TRBV30	TRBJ1-1	TRBD1	once	CAWGTGGTEAFF	TGTGCCTGGGGGACAGGGGGCACTGAAGCTTTCTTT
TRBV27	TRBJ2-3	TRBD1	once	CASRFDRGMGDTQYF	TGTGCCAGCAGATTTGACAGGGGCATGGGAGATACGCAGTATTTT
TRBV2	TRBJ2-3	NA	NA	CASSFSSTDTQYF	TGTGCCAGCAGTTTTTCCTCGACAGATACGCAGTATTTT
TRBV7-2	TRBJ1-1	NA	once	CASSLDRTEAFF	TGTGCCAGCAGCTTAGACAGAACTGAAGCTTTCTTT
TRBV5-1	TRBJ2-6	NA	NA	CASSLGDISGANVLTF	TGCGCCAGCAGCTTGGGGGACATATCTGGGGCCAACGTCCTGACTTTC
TRBV6-6	TRBJ1-2	TRBD1	NA	CASSPGQGLGYTF	TGTGCCAGCAGCCCGGGACAGGGTTTAGGCTACACCTTC
TRBV2	TRBJ2-3	NA	NA	CASSRVGQDTDTQYF	TGTGCCAGCAGTAGGGTGGGGCAGGACACAGATACGCAGTATTTT
TRBV2	TRBJ1-2	NA	NA	CASMEGLEGYTF	TGTGCCAGCATGGAGGGGCTTGAGGGCTACACCTTC
TRBV19	TRBJ1-1	NA	NA	CASSSGTSNTEAFF	TGTGCCAGTAGTTCCGGGACATCGAACACTGAAGCTTTCTTT
TRBV18	TRBJ2-7	NA	NA	CASSPRGFPGSPYEQYF	TGTGCCAGCTCACCACGAGGGTTTCCGGGAAGTCCCTACGAGCAGTACTTC
TRBV7-9	TRBJ1-6	NA	NA	CASSEPDRSNSPLHF	TGTGCCAGCAGCGAGCCGGACAGATCTAATTCACCCCTCCACTTT
TRBV9	TRBJ2-1	TRBD1	NA	CASSVQTGSNEQFF	TGTGCCAGCAGCGTACAGACAGGGAGCAATGAGCAGTTCTTC
TRBV27	TRBJ1-1	TRBD1	NA	CASSSPGTGNTEAFF	TGTGCCAGCAGTTCACCCGGGACAGGGAACACTGAAGCTTTCTTT
TRBV30	TRBJ2-3	TRBD2	NA	CAWSGPGLVRDTQYF	TGTGCCTGGAGTGGACCGGGACTAGTGAGGGATACGCAGTATTTT
TRBV4-3	TRBJ2-2	TRBD2	NA	CASSPILAGYTGELFF	TGCGCCAGCAGCCCGATTTTAGCGGGTTACACCGGGGAGCTGTTTTTT
TRBV15	TRBJ2-3	NA	NA	CATSRGRGTSTDTQYF	TGTGCCACCAGCAGAGGTAGGGGGACAAGCACAGATACGCAGTATTTT
TRBV29-1	TRBJ2-3	TRBD2	NA	CSVVGTSGSTDTQYF	TGCAGCGTTGTGGGGACTAGCGGGAGTACAGATACGCAGTATTTT
TRBV30	TRBJ2-2	TRBD2	NA	CAWSVTGGYTGELFF	TGTGCCTGGAGTGTGACGGGAGGGTACACCGGGGAGCTGTTTTTT
TRBV7-6	TRBJ2-1	TRBD2	once	CASSFGLAGESPPYNEQFF	TGTGCCAGCAGCTTCGGGCTAGCGGGGGAGTCACCTCCATACAATGAGCAGTTCTTC
TRBV5-6	TRBJ2-7	TRBD2	NA	CASRGTSGGYEQYF	TGTGCCAGCAGGGGGACTAGCGGGGGATACGAGCAGTACTTC
TRBV7-8	TRBJ2-7	TRBD2	NA	CASSLTHWTSGRAYYEQYF	TGTGCCAGCAGCTTAACCCACTGGACTAGCGGGAGGGCCTACTACGAGCAGTACTTC
TRBV20-1	TRBJ1-1	NA	few	CSGIPQGTAFF	TGCAGTGGGATCCCCCAGGGTACAGCTTTCTTT
TRBV13	TRBJ1-2	TRBD1	NA	CASSLAGRLGGSGNYGYTF	TGTGCCAGCAGCTTAGCCGGACGATTAGGGGGCTCCGGTAACTATGGCTACACCTTC
TRBV30	TRBJ2-7	TRBD2	NA	CAWSHPSGRTYEQYF	TGTGCCTGGAGTCACCCTAGCGGTCGGACCTACGAGCAGTACTTC
TRBV6-1	TRBJ2-6	NA	NA	CASSGWDTQANVLTF	TGTGCCAGCAGTGGATGGGACACCCAAGCCAACGTCCTGACTTTC
TRBV19	TRBJ1-3	NA	NA	CASSWLGDTGNTIYF	TGTGCCAGTAGTTGGTTGGGAGACACTGGAAACACCATATATTTT
TRBV5-6	TRBJ2-1	NA	NA	CASSLKGEGSSGSYNEQFF	TGTGCCAGCAGCTTAAAGGGGGAAGGGTCTAGCGGCTCGTACAATGAGCAGTTCTTC
TRBV30	TRBJ1-1	TRBD1	NA	CAWRVPGQGTTEAFF	TGTGCCTGGAGGGTCCCGGGACAGGGTACCACTGAAGCTTTCTTT
TRBV27	TRBJ2-5	NA	NA	CAATGGGLRETQYF	TGTGCCGCGACCGGAGGGGGACTAAGGGAGACCCAGTACTTC
TRBV7-6	TRBJ2-7	NA	NA	CASGEGTTYEQYF	TGTGCCAGCGGGGAGGGGACAACCTACGAGCAGTACTTC
TRBV4-1	TRBJ2-3	TRBD2	once	CASSQRTSGTDTQYF	TGCGCCAGCAGCCAGAGGACTAGCGGGACAGATACGCAGTATTTT
TRBV28	TRBJ2-7	TRBD1	NA	CATLIRDRGDEQYF	TGTGCCACACTGATCCGGGACAGGGGCGACGAGCAGTACTTC
TRBV27	TRBJ1-4	NA	NA	CASRTEGGNEKLFF	TGTGCCAGCCGGACAGAAGGGGGTAACGAAAAACTGTTTTTT